Each of the 20 T cell receptor beta chains below was sequenced from the same sample in a study of cytomegalovirus exposure and HLA in healthy donors. The repertoire was sequenced with immunoSEQ multiplex PCR; TCRdb's copy has only in-frame clones and lacks some. The table has 150,000 to 200,000 clones, around 84% seen once. What was sequenced was PBMCs. The receptors originated from a man between 18 and 35 years old in good health and CMV-seropositive.

J is TRBJ2-7 and V is TRBV19; TRBD1 matches at 11 bases. Germline V gene data show CDR1 as LNHDA and CDR2 as SQIVND (reference sequence). V shed 5 bases, J shed 5 bases, and the junction held 5 bases outside the gene matches. The CDR3 has 14 amino acids. The CDR3 region is CASSQDRGLNEQYF. The CDR3, as DNA: TGTGCCAGTAGTCAGGACAGGGGGCTCAACGAGCAGTACTTC.

The chain links TRBV12-5 to TRBJ1-1, with D perhaps TRBD1 (6 bases). Germline assignment: CDR1 LGHNT and CDR2 FRNRAP. Trimming cost V 3 bases and J 3 bases, with 8 bases left between them. The CDR3 spans 13 residues. CDR3 nucleotides: TGTGCTAGTGGTTTTAAGGGGGACACTGAAGCTTTCTTT. This codes for CASGFKGDTEAFF.

The chain links TRBV4-1 to TRBJ2-1; 9 nucleotides agree with TRBD2. CDR3 length: 14 residues. V shed 3 bases, J shed 5 bases, and the junction held 2 bases outside the gene matches. Germline V lookup: CDR1 MGHRA, CDR2 YSYEKL. The CDR3 loop is CASSHLAGNNEQFF. CDR3 DNA sequence: TGCGCCAGCAGCCACCTAGCGGGGAACAATGAGCAGTTCTTC.

This sequence joins TRBV6-5 and TRBJ1-1; maybe TRBD1 (5 bases). The CDR3 covers 14 residues. Trimming removed 4 bases at V and 5 bases at J, with 14 bases between. The germline V gene encodes CDR1 MNHEY and CDR2 SVGAGI. The CDR3 protein is CASSLFGGGTEAFF. For the CDR3, the DNA is TGTGCCAGCAGTTTATTTGGGGGGGGGACTGAAGCTTTCTTT.

V usage is TRBV7-8 and J usage is TRBJ2-1, with 8 bases fitting TRBD2. Germline CDR1 reads SGHVS; CDR2 reads FQNEAQ. The CDR3 has 16 amino acids. J was trimmed by 3 bases and V by 2 bases; bases with no gene match: 6. CDR3 coding DNA: TGTGCCAGCAGCTTAAGGTCAGCGGGGGTCTACAATGAGCAGTTCTTC. The encoded protein is CASSLRSAGVYNEQFF.

This clone was seen a single time. The chain has TRBV14 and TRBJ1-2; D not resolved. The CDR3 is made up of 14 amino acids. The germline V gene encodes CDR1 SGHDN and CDR2 FVKESK. The V gene lost 4 bases and the J gene lost 2 bases, with 11 bases spanning the gap. This CDR3 reads CASSRSSGNYGYTF. In DNA form, the CDR3 reads TGTGCCAGCAGCCGGTCGTCGGGGAACTATGGCTACACCTTC.

The chain recombines TRBV6-1 with TRBJ1-2, with TRBD1 as a possible D gene (6 bases). The CDR3 spans 15 residues. Germline V gives CDR1 MNHNS, CDR2 SASEGT. Trimming stripped 3 bases from V and 7 bases from J, with 18 bases between. CDR3: CASSDLQGSVGGYTF. The CDR3 DNA reads TGTGCCAGCAGTGACTTACAGGGATCGGTTGGTGGCTACACCTTC.

The sample holds one count of this clone. This rearrangement joins TRBV7-9 to TRBJ1-3, with 7 bases identical to TRBD1. Germline loops: CDR1 SEHNR, CDR2 FQNEAQ (reference sequence). The CDR3 has 14 amino acids. V trimming: 3 bases; J trimming: 4 bases; junction bases outside the gene matches: 3. Here the CDR3 DNA reads TGTGCCAGCAGCTTTCTGACAGGGGGAAACACCATATATTTT. Translating gives CASSFLTGGNTIYF.

CDR3 region: CASFATDRGGNTEAFF. As DNA, the CDR3 is TGTGCCAGCTTTGCGACCGACAGGGGAGGGAACACTGAAGCTTTCTTT. The rearrangement uses TRBV5-4 and TRBJ1-1; 8 nucleotides align to TRBD1. The V gene end was trimmed by 7 bases and the J gene end by 1 base; junction bases not matched to a gene: 12. Per the germline V gene, CDR1 is SGHNT and CDR2 is YYREEE (reference sequence). This CDR3 contains 16 residues.

This clone was picked up one time. The V gene is TRBV4-1, the J gene TRBJ1-2, with TRBD1 matching over 7 bases. The CDR3 runs 16 residues. Germline CDR1 reads MGHRA; CDR2 reads YSYEKL. With 0 bases clipped from V and 6 bases from J, the junction kept 10 bases outside the gene matches. The CDR3 sequence is CASSQDPTGPGDGYTF. The CDR3 DNA reads as TGCGCCAGCAGCCAAGATCCGACAGGGCCCGGGGATGGCTACACCTTC.

The CDR3 coding sequence is TGTGCCAGCAGCCGGGGGAACACTGAAGCTTTCTTT. It translates to CASSRGNTEAFF. This chain connects TRBV28 to TRBJ1-1, with D uncertain. The CDR3 spans 12 residues. V lost 6 bases, J lost 1 base, and 6 bases lay in between. Germline V gene lookup returns CDR1 MDHEN and CDR2 SYDVKM.

V gene TRBV5-1 combines with J gene TRBJ2-5; 9 positions match TRBD1. CDR3 length: 14 residues. The junction had 8 bases not matched to a gene; V was cut back by 7 bases and J by 4 bases. Germline assignment: CDR1 SGHRS and CDR2 YFSETQ. For the CDR3, the DNA is TGCGCCAGCTTCCCCACAGGGGGCGGAGAGACCCAGTACTTC. The encoded protein is CASFPTGGGETQYF.

The V call is TRBV5-1, the J call TRBJ2-5; D may be TRBD2 (5 bases). This CDR3 spans 17 amino acids. The V end was cut by 0 bases, the J end by 0 bases, with 15 bases between. The germline V gene encodes CDR1 SGHRS and CDR2 YFSETQ. Here the CDR3 DNA reads TGCGCCAGCAGCTTGGCCTCAGGAGGAGCGGACCAAGAGACCCAGTACTTC. Its protein product is CASSLASGGADQETQYF. Looking up the rest from reference TRBV5-1 and TRBJ2-5 gives the full variable domain: KAGVTQTPRYLIKTRGQQVTLSCSPISGHRSVSWYQQTPGQGLQFLFEYFSETQRNKGNFPGRFSGRQFSNSRSEMNVSTLELGDSALYLCASSLASGGADQETQYFGPGTRLLVL.

A single count supports this clone. The chain uses TRBV30 and TRBJ2-7; 7 nucleotides match TRBD1. In germline, CDR1 is GTSNPN, CDR2 SVGIG (reference sequence). After removal of 2 bases from V and 4 bases from J, the junction contained 5 bases not matched to a gene. This CDR3 is 13 amino acids long. This chain's CDR3 is CAWSKGAGYEQYF. For the CDR3, the DNA is TGTGCCTGGAGTAAGGGGGCAGGGTACGAGCAGTACTTC.

The chain couples TRBV2 to TRBJ2-1; TRBD2 agrees at 12 bases. Germline CDR1 SNHLY, CDR2 FYNNEI. Trimming took 8 bases from V and 7 from J; bases not matched to a gene: 12. This CDR3 is built from 16 residues. CDR3 sequence reads: CASRGGRLAGDNEQFF. CDR3 nucleotides: TGTGCCAGCCGGGGAGGGAGACTAGCGGGAGATAATGAGCAGTTCTTC.

V usage is TRBV28 and J usage is TRBJ1-3; tentatively, D is TRBD1 (6 bases). Trimming pared 4 bases from V and 0 bases from J, leaving 13 bases between. The CDR3 is 16 residues long. Germline CDR1 and CDR2: MDHEN and SYDVKM. The CDR3 DNA is TGTGCCAGCAGTTCACAGGGCCCTGACTCTGGAAACACCATATATTTT. Translated: CASSSQGPDSGNTIYF.

The chain has TRBV28 and TRBJ1-2, with 7 bases fitting TRBD1. The CDR3 consists of 15 residues. Germline CDR1 MDHEN, CDR2 SYDVKM. J was trimmed by 3 bases and V by 5 bases; bases with no gene match: 9. Here the CDR3 DNA reads TGTGCCAGCAGTAGAAGACCGGGACAGTACTATGGCTACACCTTC. Its protein product is CASSRRPGQYYGYTF.

This chain links TRBV28 with TRBJ2-7, with a possible D match to TRBD1 (6 bases). The CDR3 consists of 13 residues. Germline V gene data show CDR1 as MDHEN and CDR2 as SYDVKM. V was shortened by 3 bases and J by 7 bases, with 13 bases between the two germline ends. In nucleotides, the CDR3 is TGTGCCAGCAGTTTTCAGGGGAGAGCGGAGCAGTACTTC. This translates into CASSFQGRAEQYF.

The V and J genes are TRBV7-2 and TRBJ2-7; D possibly corresponds to TRBD1 (6 bases). The CDR3 spans 14 residues. Germline V gene lookup returns CDR1 SGHTA and CDR2 FQGNSA. Between the trimmed V and J ends, which lost 2 bases and 5 bases, there was a span of 13 bases. The CDR3 reads CASSLTQGSNEQYF. The CDR3 bases are TGTGCCAGCAGCTTAACTCAGGGGAGTAACGAGCAGTACTTC.

The chain carries TRBV4-1 and TRBJ1-1; D ambiguous. The CDR3 consists of 14 residues. Trimming cost V 0 bases and J 2 bases, with 7 bases left between them. Germline CDR1 reads MGHRA; CDR2 reads YSYEKL. Here the CDR3 reads CASSQDPGNTEAFF. The CDR3 nucleotides are TGCGCCAGCAGCCAAGATCCGGGTAACACTGAAGCTTTCTTT.